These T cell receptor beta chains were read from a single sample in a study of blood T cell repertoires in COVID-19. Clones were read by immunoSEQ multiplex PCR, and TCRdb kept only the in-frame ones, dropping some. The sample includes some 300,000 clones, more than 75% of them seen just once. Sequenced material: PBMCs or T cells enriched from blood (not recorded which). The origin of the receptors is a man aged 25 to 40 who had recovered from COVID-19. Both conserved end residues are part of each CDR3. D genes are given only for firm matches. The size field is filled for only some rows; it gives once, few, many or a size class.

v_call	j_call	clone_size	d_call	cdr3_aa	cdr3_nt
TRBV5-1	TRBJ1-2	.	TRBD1	CASSFGGQGGGYTF	TGCGCCAGCAGCTTTGGGGGACAGGGAGGCGGCTACACCTTC
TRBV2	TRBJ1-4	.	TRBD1	CASSEIAGGEKLFF	TGTGCCAGCAGTGAGATCGCAGGGGGCGAAAAACTGTTTTTT
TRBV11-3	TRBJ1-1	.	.	CASSSMGGMNTEAFF	TGTGCCAGCAGCTCAATGGGAGGTATGAACACTGAAGCTTTCTTT
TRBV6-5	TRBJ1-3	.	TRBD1	CASSTGVGSGNTIYF	TGTGCCAGCAGTACAGGGGTAGGCTCTGGAAACACCATATATTTT
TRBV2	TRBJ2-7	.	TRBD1	CASRGSPGTGENYEQYF	TGTGCCAGCAGGGGGAGTCCGGGGACAGGGGAGAACTACGAGCAGTACTTC
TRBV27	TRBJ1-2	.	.	CASSPPGVAYGYTF	TGTGCCAGCAGTCCACCCGGGGTGGCCTATGGCTACACCTTC
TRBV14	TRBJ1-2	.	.	CASSQDWGGFVGYTF	TGTGCCAGCAGCCAAGATTGGGGGGGCTTCGTCGGCTACACCTTC
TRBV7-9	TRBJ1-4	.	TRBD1	CASTGQGDNEKLFF	TGTGCCAGCACCGGACAGGGCGACAATGAAAAACTGTTTTTT
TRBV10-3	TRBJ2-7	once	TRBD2	CAISYTSGSSYEQYF	TGTGCCATCAGCTACACTAGCGGGAGTTCCTACGAGCAGTACTTC
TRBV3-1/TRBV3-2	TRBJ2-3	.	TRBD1	CASNQQGAGTDTQYF	TGTGCCAGCAATCAACAGGGGGCCGGCACAGATACGCAGTATTTT
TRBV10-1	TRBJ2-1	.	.	CANPRDISYNEQFF	TGCGCCAACCCGAGGGACATCTCCTACAATGAGCAGTTCTTC
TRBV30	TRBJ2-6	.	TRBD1	CARQGALSGANVLTF	TGTGCTCGACAGGGGGCACTCTCTGGGGCCAACGTCCTGACTTTC
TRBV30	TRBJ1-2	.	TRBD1	CAQDPGTGHGYTF	TGTGCTCAAGACCCCGGGACAGGGCATGGCTACACCTTC
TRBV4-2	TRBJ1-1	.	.	CASSRTGTAGGAFF	TGTGCCAGCAGCCGAACCGGGACCGCGGGGGGAGCTTTCTTT
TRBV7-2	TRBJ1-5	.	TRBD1	CASSLGTGGTAGNQPQHF	TGTGCCAGCAGCTTGGGGACAGGGGGAACCGCAGGGAATCAGCCCCAGCATTTT
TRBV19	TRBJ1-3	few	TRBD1	CASRTDRGWAGNTIYF	TGTGCCAGTAGAACTGACAGGGGTTGGGCTGGAAACACCATATATTTT
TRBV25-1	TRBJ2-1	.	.	CASSITGSYNEQFF	TGTGCCAGCAGTATTACAGGGTCCTACAATGAGCAGTTCTTC
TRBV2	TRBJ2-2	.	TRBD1	CASRPPLGQGTTGELFF	TGTGCCAGCAGGCCTCCCCTCGGACAGGGCACGACCGGGGAGCTGTTTTTT
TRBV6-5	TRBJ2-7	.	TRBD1	CACIRDRGTYEQYF	TGTGCCTGCATACGGGACAGGGGGACCTACGAGCAGTACTTC
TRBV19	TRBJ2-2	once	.	CASSIPRGWNTGELFF	TGTGCCAGTAGTATACCAAGGGGATGGAACACCGGGGAGCTGTTTTTT
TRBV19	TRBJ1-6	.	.	CASSIFTDNNSPLHF	TGTGCCAGTAGTATATTCACAGACAATAATTCACCCCTCCACTTT
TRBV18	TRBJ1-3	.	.	CASSPDRISSGNTIYF	TGTGCCAGCTCACCTGACAGAATCAGCTCTGGAAACACCATATATTTT
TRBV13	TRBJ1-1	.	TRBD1	CASSPTDRATEAFF	TGTGCCAGCAGCCCCACGGACAGGGCCACTGAAGCTTTCTTT
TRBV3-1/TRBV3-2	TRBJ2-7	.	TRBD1	CASRQGESYEQYF	TGTGCCAGCAGACAGGGGGAATCCTACGAGCAGTACTTC
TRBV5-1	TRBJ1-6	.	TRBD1	CASSTGQGEGSPLHF	TGCGCCAGCAGCACCGGACAGGGCGAAGGTTCACCCCTCCACTTT
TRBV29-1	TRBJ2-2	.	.	CSAREPNTGELFF	TGCAGCGCTCGGGAACCGAACACCGGGGAGCTGTTTTTT
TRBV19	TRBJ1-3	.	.	CAGASGNTIYF	TGTGCGGGGGCCTCTGGAAACACCATATATTTT